Listed below are T cell receptor beta chains from one sample, sequenced in a study of T cells after yellow fever vaccination. In TCRdb, the 5' RACE reads were re-called with MiXCR into one record per CDR3 protein. The sample holds 310,000 or so distinct CDR3 sequences, around 7.3% seen once. The source was PBMCs, collected approximately 40 days after the first yellow fever vaccination. The receptor source for this set is a man aged 18 to 30 who received the YFV17D yellow fever vaccine. Each CDR3 is given with its conserved first and last residue. The D gene is left open where the match is weak. Size values are once, few and many counts, or a class for expanded clones, and some rows have none.

TRBV18	-	TRBJ2-7	many	TGTGCCAGCTCACCAGGGGCAGAGTACGAGCAGTACTTC	CASSPGAEYEQYF
TRBV29-1	-	TRBJ1-4	few	TGCAGCGTTAAAGAGTCGAATGAAAAACTGTTTTTT	CSVKESNEKLFF
TRBV4-1	-	TRBJ2-4	-	TGCGCCAGCAGCCAAGATCGCAGCCTCCTAGCCAAAAACATTCAGTACTTC	CASSQDRSLLAKNIQYF
TRBV7-2	-	TRBJ1-5	-	TGTGCCAGCAGCCCCCTACACGGAAGGAGCAATCAGCCCCAGCATTTT	CASSPLHGRSNQPQHF
TRBV18	-	TRBJ2-3	many	TGTGCCAGCTCACCCCGTCCCAGCACAGATACGCAGTATTTT	CASSPRPSTDTQYF
TRBV18	-	TRBJ2-1	-	TGTGCCAGCTCACCACCGGACCGGGGGGCCGTGGATGAGCAGTTCTTC	CASSPPDRGAVDEQFF
TRBV5-1	TRBD1	TRBJ2-5	few	TGCGCCAGCAGCGCTGGGGACAGCGCAGGGGAGACCCAGTACTTC	CASSAGDSAGETQYF
TRBV29-1	-	TRBJ2-3	-	TGCAGCGCCCCCCCCGTAGGCACAGATACGCAGTATTTT	CSAPPVGTDTQYF
TRBV7-2	TRBD2	TRBJ2-2	many	TGTGCCAGCAGCTTATCTAGCGGGACAAACACCGGGGAGCTGTTTTTT	CASSLSSGTNTGELFF
TRBV29-1	-	TRBJ1-1	-	TGCAGCGTTGGGAGATTTGGAACTGAAGCTTTCTTT	CSVGRFGTEAFF
TRBV18	TRBD1	TRBJ2-3	few	TGTGCCAGCTCACCGATAAGACAGGGTAACACAGATACGCAGTATTTT	CASSPIRQGNTDTQYF
TRBV12-3/TRBV12-4	TRBD1	TRBJ2-2	-	TGTGCCAGCATTCCGGGACAGGGAGGAAGGGAGCTGTTTTTT	CASIPGQGGRELFF
TRBV4-3	-	TRBJ2-6	-	TGCGCCAGCAGCCAAGAATACGCATCTGGGGCCAACGTCCTGACTTTC	CASSQEYASGANVLTF
TRBV5-8	TRBD2	TRBJ2-1	many	TGTGCCAGCAGCTCGAAGGGACTAGCGGGGGGGCGGGAAGAGCAGTTCTTC	CASSSKGLAGGREEQFF
TRBV12-3/TRBV12-4	-	TRBJ2-3	many	TGTGCCAGCAGTTTAGGTCCAGGGAACACAGATACGCAGTATTTT	CASSLGPGNTDTQYF
TRBV4-1	TRBD1	TRBJ1-1	-	TGCGCCAGCAGCCGCGACGGACAGGGGGCGGAAGCTTTCTTT	CASSRDGQGAEAFF
TRBV25-1	-	TRBJ1-4	-	TGTGCCAGCAGGGGAACTGGGAATGAAAAACTGTTTTTT	CASRGTGNEKLFF
TRBV23-1	-	TRBJ1-5	-	TGCGCCAGCAGTCAGCAGAGGGGGACTGAGCCCCAGCATTTT	CASSQQRGTEPQHF
TRBV4-3	-	TRBJ2-1	-	TGCGCCAGCAGCCAAGATTCGCCGGGACCCGGAGGGTACAATGAGCAGTTCTTC	CASSQDSPGPGGYNEQFF
TRBV18	TRBD1	TRBJ1-1	-	TGTGCCAGCTCACCACAGGGGGCGAGGGGGAACACTGAAGCTTTCTTT	CASSPQGARGNTEAFF
TRBV6-1	TRBD2	TRBJ2-3	few	TGTGCCAGCAGTGAAGCGCTACTAGCGGGGACGGACACGCAGTATTTT	CASSEALLAGTDTQYF
TRBV27	TRBD1	TRBJ2-5	many	TGTGCCAGCAGTAAACAGGGGGCCCAAGAGACCCAGTACTTC	CASSKQGAQETQYF
TRBV7-2	TRBD2	TRBJ2-5	few	TGTGCCAGCAGAACTAATGCGGGGGGTAAGGAGACCCAGTACTTC	CASRTNAGGKETQYF
TRBV5-5	-	TRBJ1-5	few	TGTGCCAGCAGCTTCATGGGGGGCTTTCAGCCCCAGCATTTT	CASSFMGGFQPQHF
TRBV12-3/TRBV12-4	-	TRBJ1-4	few	TGTGCCAGCAGTTTTCATGAGGGGCATGCGAAAGGGGAACTGTTTTTT	CASSFHEGHAKGELFF
TRBV5-1	TRBD2	TRBJ2-3	many	TGCGCCAGCAGCCCAGGGACTAGCGGAAACACAGATACGCAGTATTTT	CASSPGTSGNTDTQYF
TRBV7-8	TRBD2	TRBJ2-7	few	TGTGCCAGCAGCTTGGGAGGGCCTAGGGCCGAGCAGTACTTC	CASSLGGPRAEQYF